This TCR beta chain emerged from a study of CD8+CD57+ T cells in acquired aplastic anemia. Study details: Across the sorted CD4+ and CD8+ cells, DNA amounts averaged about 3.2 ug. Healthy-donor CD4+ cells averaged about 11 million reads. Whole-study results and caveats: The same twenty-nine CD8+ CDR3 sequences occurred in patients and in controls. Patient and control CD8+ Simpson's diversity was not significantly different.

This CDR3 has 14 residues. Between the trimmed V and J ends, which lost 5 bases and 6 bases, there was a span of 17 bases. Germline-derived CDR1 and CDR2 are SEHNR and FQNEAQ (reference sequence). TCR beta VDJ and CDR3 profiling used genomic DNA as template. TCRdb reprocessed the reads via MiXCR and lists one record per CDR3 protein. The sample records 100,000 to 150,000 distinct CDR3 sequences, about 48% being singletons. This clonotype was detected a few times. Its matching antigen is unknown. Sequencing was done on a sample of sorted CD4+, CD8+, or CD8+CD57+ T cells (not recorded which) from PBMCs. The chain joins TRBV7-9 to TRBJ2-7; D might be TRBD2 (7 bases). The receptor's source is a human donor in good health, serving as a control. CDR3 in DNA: TGTGCCAGCAGCCGACTGGGGGGGCGCGCCGAGCAGTACTTC. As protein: CASSRLGGRAEQYF.